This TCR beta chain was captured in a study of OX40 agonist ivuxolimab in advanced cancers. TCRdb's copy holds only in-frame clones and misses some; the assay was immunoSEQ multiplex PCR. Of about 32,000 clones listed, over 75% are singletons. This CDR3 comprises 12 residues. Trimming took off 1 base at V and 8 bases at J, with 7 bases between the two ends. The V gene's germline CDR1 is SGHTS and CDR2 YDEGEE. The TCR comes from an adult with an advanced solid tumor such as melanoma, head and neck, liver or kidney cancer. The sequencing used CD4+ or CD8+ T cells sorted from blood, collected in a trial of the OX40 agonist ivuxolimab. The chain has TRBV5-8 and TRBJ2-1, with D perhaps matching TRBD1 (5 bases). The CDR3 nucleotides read TGTGCCAGCAGCTTGCCAGGGTATGAGCAGTTCTTC. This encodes CASSLPGYEQFF. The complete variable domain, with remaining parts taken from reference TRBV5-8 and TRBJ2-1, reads EAGVTQSPTHLIKTRGQQATLRCSPISGHTSVYWYQQALGLGLQFLLWYDEGEERNRGNFPPRFSGRQFPNYSSELNVNALELEDSALYLCASSLPGYEQFFGPGTRLTVL.